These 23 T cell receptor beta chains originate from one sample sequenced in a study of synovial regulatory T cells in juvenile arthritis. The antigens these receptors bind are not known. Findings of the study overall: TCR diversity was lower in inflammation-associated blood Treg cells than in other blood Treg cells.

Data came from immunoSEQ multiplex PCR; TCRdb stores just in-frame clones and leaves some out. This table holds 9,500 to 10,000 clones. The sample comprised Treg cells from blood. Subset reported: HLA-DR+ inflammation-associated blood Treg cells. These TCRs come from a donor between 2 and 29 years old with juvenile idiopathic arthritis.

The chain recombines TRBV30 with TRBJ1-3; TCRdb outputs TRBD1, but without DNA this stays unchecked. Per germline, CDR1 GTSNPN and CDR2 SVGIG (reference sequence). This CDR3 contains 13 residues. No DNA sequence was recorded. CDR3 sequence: CAWSGQTGNTIYF. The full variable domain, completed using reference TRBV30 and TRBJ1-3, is SQTIHQWPATLVQPVGSPLSLECTVEGTSNPNLYWYRQAAGRGLQLLFYSVGIGQISSEVPQNLSASRPQDRQFILSSKKLLLSDSGFYLCAWSGQTGNTIYFGEGSWLTVV.

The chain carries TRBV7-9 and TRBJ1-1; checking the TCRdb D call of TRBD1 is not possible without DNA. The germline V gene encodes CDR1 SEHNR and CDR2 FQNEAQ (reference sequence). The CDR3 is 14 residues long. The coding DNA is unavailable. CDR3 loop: CASSSGGGNTEAFF. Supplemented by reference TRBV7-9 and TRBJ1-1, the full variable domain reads DTGVSQNPRHKITKRGQNVTFRCDPISEHNRLYWYRQTLGQGPEFLTYFQNEAQLEKSRLLSDRFSAERPKGSFSTLEIQRTEQGDSAMYLCASSSGGGNTEAFFGQGTRLTVV.

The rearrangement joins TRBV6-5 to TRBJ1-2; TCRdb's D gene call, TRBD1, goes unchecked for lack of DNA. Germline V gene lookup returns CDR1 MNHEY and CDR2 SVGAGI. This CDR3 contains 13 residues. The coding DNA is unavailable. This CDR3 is CASSYQGALGYTF.

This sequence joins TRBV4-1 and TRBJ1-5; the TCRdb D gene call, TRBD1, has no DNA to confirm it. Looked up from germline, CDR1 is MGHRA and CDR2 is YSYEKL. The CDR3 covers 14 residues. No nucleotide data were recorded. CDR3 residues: CASSHTGAEQPQHF.

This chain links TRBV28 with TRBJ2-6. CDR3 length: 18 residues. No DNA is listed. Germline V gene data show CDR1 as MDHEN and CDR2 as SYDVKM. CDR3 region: CASSSPWGASWGANVLTF. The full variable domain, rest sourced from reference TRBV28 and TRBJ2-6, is DVKVTQSSRYLVKRTGEKVFLECVQDMDHENMFWYRQDPGLGLRLIYFSYDVKMKEKGDIPEGYSVSREKKERFSLILESASTNQTSMYLCASSSPWGASWGANVLTFGAGSRLTVL.

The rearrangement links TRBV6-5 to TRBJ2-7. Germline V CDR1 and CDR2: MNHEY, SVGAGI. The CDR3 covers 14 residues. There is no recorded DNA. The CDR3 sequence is CASSYSRSSYEQYF.

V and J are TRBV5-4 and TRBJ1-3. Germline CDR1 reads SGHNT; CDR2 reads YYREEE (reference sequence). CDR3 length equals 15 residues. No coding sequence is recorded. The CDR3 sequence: CATRSSGGSGNTIYF. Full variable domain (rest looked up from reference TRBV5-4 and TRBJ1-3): ETGVTQSPTHLIKTRGQQVTLRCSSQSGHNTVSWYQQALGQGPQFIFQYYREEENGRGNFPPRFSGLQFPNYSSELNVNALELDDSALYLCATRSSGGSGNTIYFGEGSWLTVV.

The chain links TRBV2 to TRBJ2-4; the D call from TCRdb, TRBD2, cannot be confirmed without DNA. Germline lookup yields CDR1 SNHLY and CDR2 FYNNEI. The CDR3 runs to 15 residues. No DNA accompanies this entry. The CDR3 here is CASSDGLAGGDIQYF. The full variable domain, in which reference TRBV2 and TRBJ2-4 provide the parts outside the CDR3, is EPEVTQTPSHQVTQMGQEVILRCVPISNHLYFYWYRQILGQKVEFLVSFYNNEISEKSEIFDDQFSVERPDGSNFTLKIRSTKLEDSAMYFCASSDGLAGGDIQYFGAGTRLSVL.

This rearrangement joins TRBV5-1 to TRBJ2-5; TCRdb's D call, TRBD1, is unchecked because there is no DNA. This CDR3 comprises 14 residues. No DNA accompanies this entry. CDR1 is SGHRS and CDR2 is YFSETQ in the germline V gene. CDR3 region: CASSLGQGGYEQYF.

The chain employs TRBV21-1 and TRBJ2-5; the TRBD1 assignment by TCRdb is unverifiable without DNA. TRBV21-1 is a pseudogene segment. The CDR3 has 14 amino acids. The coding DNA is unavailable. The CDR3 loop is CASRPGQQQETQYF.

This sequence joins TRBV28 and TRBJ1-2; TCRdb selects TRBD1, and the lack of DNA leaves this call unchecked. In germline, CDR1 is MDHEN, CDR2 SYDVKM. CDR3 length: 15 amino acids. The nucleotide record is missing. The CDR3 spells CASSRSGTGEDGYTF.

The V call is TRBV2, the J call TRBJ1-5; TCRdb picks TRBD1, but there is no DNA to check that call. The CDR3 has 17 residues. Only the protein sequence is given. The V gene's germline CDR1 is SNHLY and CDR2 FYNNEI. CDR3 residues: CASSVDRDGGPNQPQHF.

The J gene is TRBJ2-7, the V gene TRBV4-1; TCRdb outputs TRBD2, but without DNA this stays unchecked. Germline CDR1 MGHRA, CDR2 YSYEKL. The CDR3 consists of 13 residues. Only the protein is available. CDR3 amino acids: CVSSQEVAYEQYF.

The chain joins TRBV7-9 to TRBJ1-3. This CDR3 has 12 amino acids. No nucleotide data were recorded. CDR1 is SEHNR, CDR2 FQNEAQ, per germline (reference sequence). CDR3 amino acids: CASSLSGDTIYF.

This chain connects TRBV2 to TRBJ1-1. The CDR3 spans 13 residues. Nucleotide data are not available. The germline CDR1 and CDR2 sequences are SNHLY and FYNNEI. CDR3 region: CASSRRTNTEAFF.

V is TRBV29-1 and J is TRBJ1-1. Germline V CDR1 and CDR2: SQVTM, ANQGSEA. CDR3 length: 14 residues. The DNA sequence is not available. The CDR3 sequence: CSVHPPAGNTEAFF.

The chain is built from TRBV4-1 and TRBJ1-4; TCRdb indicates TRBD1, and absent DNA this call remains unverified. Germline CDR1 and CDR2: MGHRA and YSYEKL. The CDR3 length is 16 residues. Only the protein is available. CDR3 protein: CASSQGTQGVGEKLFF.

This CDR3 reads CASSVGDRVYSPLHF. The chain joins TRBV9 to TRBJ1-6; TCRdb names TRBD1, which stays unverified in the absence of DNA. The V gene's germline CDR1 is SGDLS and CDR2 YYNGEE. The length of the CDR3 is 15 residues. DNA is not recorded here.

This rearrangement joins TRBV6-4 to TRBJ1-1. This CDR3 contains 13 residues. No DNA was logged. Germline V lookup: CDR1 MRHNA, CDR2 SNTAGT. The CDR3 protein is CASSEGENTEAFF.

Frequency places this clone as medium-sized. CDR3 sequence reads: CASRYPTSGEADTQYF. This rearrangement joins TRBV6-6 to TRBJ2-3; TCRdb's D call of TRBD2 is untestable without DNA. This CDR3 has 16 residues. DNA is not on record. Germline-derived CDR1 and CDR2 are MNHNY and SVGAGI (reference sequence).

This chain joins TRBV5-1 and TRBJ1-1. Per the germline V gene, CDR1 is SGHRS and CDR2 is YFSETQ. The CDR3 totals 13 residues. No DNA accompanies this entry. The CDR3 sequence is CASSFAGNTEAFF.

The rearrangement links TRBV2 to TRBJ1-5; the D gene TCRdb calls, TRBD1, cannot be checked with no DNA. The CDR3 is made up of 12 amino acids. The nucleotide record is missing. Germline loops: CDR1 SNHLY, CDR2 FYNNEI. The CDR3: CASNRNSQPQHF.

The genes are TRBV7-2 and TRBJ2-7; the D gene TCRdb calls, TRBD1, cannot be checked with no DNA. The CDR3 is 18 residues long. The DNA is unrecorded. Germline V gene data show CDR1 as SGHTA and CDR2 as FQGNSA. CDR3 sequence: CASSLVGGTGLEPYEQYF.